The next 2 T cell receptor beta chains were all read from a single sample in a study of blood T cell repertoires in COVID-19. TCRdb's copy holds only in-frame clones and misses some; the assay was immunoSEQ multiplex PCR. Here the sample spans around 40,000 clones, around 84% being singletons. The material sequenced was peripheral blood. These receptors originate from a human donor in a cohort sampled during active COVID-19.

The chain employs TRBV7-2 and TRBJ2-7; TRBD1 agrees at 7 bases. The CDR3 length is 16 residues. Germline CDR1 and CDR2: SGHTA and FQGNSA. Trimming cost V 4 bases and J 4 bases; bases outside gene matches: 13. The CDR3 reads CASSSHEGRGYYEQYF. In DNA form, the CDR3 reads TGTGCCAGCAGCTCCCATGAGGGCAGGGGGTATTACGAGCAGTACTTC.

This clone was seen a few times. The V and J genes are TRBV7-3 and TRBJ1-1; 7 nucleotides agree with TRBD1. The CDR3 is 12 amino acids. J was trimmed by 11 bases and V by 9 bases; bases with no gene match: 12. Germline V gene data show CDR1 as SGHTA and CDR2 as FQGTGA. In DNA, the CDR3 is TGTGCCAGTTCAAATAACAGGGGAGCGGCTTTCTTT. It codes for CASSNNRGAAFF.